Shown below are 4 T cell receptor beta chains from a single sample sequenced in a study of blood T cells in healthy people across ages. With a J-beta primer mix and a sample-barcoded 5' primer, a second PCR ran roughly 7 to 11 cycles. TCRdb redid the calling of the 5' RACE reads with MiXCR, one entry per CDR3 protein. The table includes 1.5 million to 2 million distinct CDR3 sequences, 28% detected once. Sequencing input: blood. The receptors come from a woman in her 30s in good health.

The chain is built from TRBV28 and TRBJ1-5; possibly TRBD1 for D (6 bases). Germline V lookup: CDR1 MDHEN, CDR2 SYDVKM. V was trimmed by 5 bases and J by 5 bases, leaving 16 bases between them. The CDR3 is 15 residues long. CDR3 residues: CASSQGQLPYQPQHF. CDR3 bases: TGTGCCAGCAGTCAGGGACAACTGCCCTATCAGCCCCAGCATTTT.

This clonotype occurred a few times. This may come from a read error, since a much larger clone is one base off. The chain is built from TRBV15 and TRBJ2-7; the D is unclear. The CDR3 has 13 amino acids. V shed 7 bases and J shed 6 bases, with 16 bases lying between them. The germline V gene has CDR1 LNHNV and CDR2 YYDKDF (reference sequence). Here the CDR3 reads CATNSPKGSEQYF. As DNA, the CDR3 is TGTGCCACCAACAGTCCTAAGGGTAGCGAGCAGTACTTC.

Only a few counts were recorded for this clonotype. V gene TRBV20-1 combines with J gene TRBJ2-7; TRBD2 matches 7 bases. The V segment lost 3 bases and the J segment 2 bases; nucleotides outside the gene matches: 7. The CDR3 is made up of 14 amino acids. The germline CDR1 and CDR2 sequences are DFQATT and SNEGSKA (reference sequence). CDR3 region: CSASRDYGPYEQYF. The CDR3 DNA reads TGCAGTGCTAGCCGGGACTATGGCCCCTACGAGCAGTACTTC.

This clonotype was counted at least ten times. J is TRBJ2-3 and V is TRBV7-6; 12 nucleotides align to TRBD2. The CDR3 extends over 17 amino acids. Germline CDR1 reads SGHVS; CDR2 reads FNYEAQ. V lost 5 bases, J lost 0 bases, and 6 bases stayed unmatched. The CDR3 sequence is CASSPLAGGVSTDTQYF. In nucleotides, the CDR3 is TGTGCCAGCAGCCCCCTAGCGGGGGGGGTTAGCACAGATACGCAGTATTTT.